The T cell receptor (beta chain) under discussion was sequenced for a study of cytomegalovirus exposure and HLA in healthy donors. Trimming removed 2 bases from V and 9 bases from J; junction bases left unmatched: 7. Germline V gives CDR1 LGHNT, CDR2 FRNRAP. The CDR3 spans 16 residues. Use of 60 Vbeta and 13 Jbeta primers characterized the PCR. TCRdb's table, derived via immunoSEQ multiplex PCR, lists solely in-frame clones and lacks some. The sample has approximately 130,000 clones; roughly 70% are singletons. Sequenced material: PBMCs. This sequence was found in a man aged 25-45 years in good health and CMV-seronegative. The chain has TRBV12-5 and TRBJ2-1; TRBD2 aligns across 13 bases. The CDR3 reads CASGLITSGRAVEQFF. Here the CDR3 DNA reads TGTGCTAGTGGTTTGATAACTAGCGGGAGGGCCGTTGAGCAGTTCTTC.